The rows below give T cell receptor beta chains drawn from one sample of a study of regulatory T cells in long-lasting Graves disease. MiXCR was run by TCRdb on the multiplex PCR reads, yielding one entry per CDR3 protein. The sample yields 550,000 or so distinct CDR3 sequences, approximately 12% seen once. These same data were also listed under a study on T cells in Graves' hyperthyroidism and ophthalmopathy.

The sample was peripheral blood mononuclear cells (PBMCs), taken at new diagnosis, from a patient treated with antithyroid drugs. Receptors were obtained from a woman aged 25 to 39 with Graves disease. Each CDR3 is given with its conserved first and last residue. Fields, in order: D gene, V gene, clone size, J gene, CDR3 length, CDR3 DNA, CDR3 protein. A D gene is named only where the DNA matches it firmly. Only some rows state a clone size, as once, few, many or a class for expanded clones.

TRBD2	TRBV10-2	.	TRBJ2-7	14	TGCGCCAGCATGGGACTAGCGGTTCCCTACGAGCAGTACTTC	CASMGLAVPYEQYF
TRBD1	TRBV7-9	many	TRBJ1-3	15	TGTGCCAGCAGTTTGGACAGGAGCTCTGGAAACACCATATATTTT	CASSLDRSSGNTIYF
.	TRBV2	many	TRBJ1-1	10	TGTGCCAGCACCAGGGCTGGAGCTTTCTTT	CASTRAGAFF
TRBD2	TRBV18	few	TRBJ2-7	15	TGTGCCAGCTCTAGTGATGGCGGGAGACTCTACGAGCAGTACTTC	CASSSDGGRLYEQYF
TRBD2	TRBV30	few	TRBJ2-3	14	TGTGCCTGGAGTGTACTACAGTCGGGAGGTACGCAGTATTTT	CAWSVLQSGGTQYF
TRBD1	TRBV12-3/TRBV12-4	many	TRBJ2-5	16	TGTGCCAGCCACAGTGGGGGACAGAGAACCATTGAGACCCAGTACTTC	CASHSGGQRTIETQYF
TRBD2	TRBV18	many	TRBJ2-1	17	TGTGCCAGCTCGCAACTAGCGGGAGGAAGCTCCTACAATGAGCAGTTCTTC	CASSQLAGGSSYNEQFF
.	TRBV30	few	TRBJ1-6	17	TGTGCCTGGAGTGCCTCCCGTACTAGCTCCTATAATTCACCCCTCCACTTT	CAWSASRTSSYNSPLHF
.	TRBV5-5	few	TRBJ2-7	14	TGTGCCAGCAGCTATTGGGACGGTACCTACGAGCAGTACTTC	CASSYWDGTYEQYF
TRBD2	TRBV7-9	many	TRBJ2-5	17	TGTGCCAGCAGCGGGACTAGCGGGAGTTCGTACCAAGAGACCCAGTACTTC	CASSGTSGSSYQETQYF
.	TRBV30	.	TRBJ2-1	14	TGTGCCTGGAGTGTAGGCCCAGGGGTTGGAGGGCAGTTCTTC	CAWSVGPGVGGQFF
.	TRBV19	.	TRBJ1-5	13	TGTGCCAGTAGTATAGGCCTTCGTCAGCCCCAGCATTTT	CASSIGLRQPQHF
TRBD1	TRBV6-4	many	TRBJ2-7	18	TGTGCCAGCAGTTACAAGTGGGTAGGACAGGGGTTTTCCTACGAGCAGTACTTC	CASSYKWVGQGFSYEQYF
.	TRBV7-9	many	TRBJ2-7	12	TGTGCCAGCAGCTTAGGGGTCTACGAGCAGTACTTC	CASSLGVYEQYF
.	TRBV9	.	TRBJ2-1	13	TGTGCCAGCAGCGTAGATGGGGAGAATGAGCAGTTCTTC	CASSVDGENEQFF
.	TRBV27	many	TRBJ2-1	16	TGTGCCAGCAGCCTCAAACAGGGAGAGGGCGGCCATGAGCAGTTCTTC	CASSLKQGEGGHEQFF
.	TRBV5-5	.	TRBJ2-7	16	TGTGCCAGCAGCTTGGTTTCCGGACAGAGCTCCTACGAGCAGTACTTC	CASSLVSGQSSYEQYF
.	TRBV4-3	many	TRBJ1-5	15	TGCGCCAGCAGCCAACAGTACTCCTCTAATCAGCCCCAGCATTTT	CASSQQYSSNQPQHF
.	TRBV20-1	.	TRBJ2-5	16	TGCAGTGCTAGAGATCCTAACAGGATCGGTCGAGAGACCCAGTACTTC	CSARDPNRIGRETQYF
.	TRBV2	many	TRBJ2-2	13	TGTGCCAGCAGAGGAGAATTCACCGGGGAGCTGTTTTTT	CASRGEFTGELFF
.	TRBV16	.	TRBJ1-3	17	TGTGCCAGCAGCCGCCTCGCCCACCCCAGCTCTGGAAACACCATATATTTT	CASSRLAHPSSGNTIYF
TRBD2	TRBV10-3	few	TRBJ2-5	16	TGTGCCATCAGTCTTGGGCTAGCGGGAGCCCAAGAGACCCAGTACTTC	CAISLGLAGAQETQYF
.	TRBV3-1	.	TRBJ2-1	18	TGTGCCAGCAGCCAAAAAATATGGGGGAGAAGCTCCTACAATGAGCAGTTCTTC	CASSQKIWGRSSYNEQFF
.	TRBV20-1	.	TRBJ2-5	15	TGCAGTGCTAGAGATGGAGTAGCGCGCCAAGAGACCCAGTACTTC	CSARDGVARQETQYF
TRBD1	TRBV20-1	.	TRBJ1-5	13	TGCAGTGCCAGGACAGGGAGTTATCAGCCCCAGCATTTT	CSARTGSYQPQHF
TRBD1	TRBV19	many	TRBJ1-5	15	TGTGCCAGTAGGGGACAGGCGTTGGGCAATCAGCCCCAGCATTTT	CASRGQALGNQPQHF
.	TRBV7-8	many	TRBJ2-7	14	TGTGCCAGCAGCTACCCGGCTAGATCCTACGAGCAGTACTTC	CASSYPARSYEQYF
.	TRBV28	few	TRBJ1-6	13	TGTGCCAGCAGTGCAATCAGGGGATCACCCCTCCACTTT	CASSAIRGSPLHF
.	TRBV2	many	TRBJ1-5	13	TGTGCCAGCAGTGAGGACTACCATCAGCCCCAGCATTTT	CASSEDYHQPQHF
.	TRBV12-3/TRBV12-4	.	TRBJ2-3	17	TGTGCCAGCAGTCGAGGGGGGGTGGGGGGAATTGAAGATACGCAGTATTTT	CASSRGGVGGIEDTQYF
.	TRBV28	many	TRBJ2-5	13	TGTGCCAGCAGTTCCCGGGTCCGGGAGACCCAGTACTTC	CASSSRVRETQYF
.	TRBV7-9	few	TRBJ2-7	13	TGTGCCAGCAGTTCCTCGGTTTTTTACGAGCAGTACTTC	CASSSSVFYEQYF
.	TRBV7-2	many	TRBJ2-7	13	TGTGCCAGCAGCATCGGGGTTAACTACGAGCAGTACTTC	CASSIGVNYEQYF
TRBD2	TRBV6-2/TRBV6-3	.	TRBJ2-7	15	TGTGCCAGCAGTTACTCGTGGGGGGGTAACTACGAGCAGTACTTC	CASSYSWGGNYEQYF
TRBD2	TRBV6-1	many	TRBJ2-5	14	TGTGCCTCAGCACCCCTAGCGGGAGGAGAGACCCAGTACTTC	CASAPLAGGETQYF
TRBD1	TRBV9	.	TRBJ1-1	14	TGTGCCAGCAGCGTAGGAGGGGGCACTACTGAAGCTTTCTTT	CASSVGGGTTEAFF
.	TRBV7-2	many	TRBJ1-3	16	TGTGCCAGCAGCTTAGCAGGCGGACCCTCTGGAAACACCATATATTTT	CASSLAGGPSGNTIYF
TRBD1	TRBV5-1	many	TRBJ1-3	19	TGCGCCAGCAGCTTGAAAGCAGGGGGTACCTATGAGCCTGGAAACACCATATATTTT	CASSLKAGGTYEPGNTIYF
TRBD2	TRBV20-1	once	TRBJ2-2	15	TGCAGTGCTAAAGGGACTAGCGGGAAAACCGGGGAGCTGTTTTTT	CSAKGTSGKTGELFF
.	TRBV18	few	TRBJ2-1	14	TGTGCCAGCTCACCGGAGGGGGTATACAATGAGCAGTTCTTC	CASSPEGVYNEQFF
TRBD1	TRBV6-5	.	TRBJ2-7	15	TGTGCCAGCAGTTTCCGGGACAGGCGCGGCTACGAGCAGTACTTC	CASSFRDRRGYEQYF
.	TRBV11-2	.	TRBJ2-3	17	TGTGCCAGCAGCTCCCGACTGAAAGGAGGGGGCACAGATACGCAGTATTTT	CASSSRLKGGGTDTQYF
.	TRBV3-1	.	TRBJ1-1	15	TGTGCCAGCAGCCCCCGGGACATTTCGAACACTGAAGCTTTCTTT	CASSPRDISNTEAFF
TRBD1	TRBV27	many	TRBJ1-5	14	TGTGCCAGCAGCACAGGGGGTAGCAATCAGCCCCAGCATTTT	CASSTGGSNQPQHF
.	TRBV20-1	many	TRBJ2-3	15	TGCAGTGCTACCCCCCTCGGGGGTCTCACAGATACGCAGTATTTT	CSATPLGGLTDTQYF
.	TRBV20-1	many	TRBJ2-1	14	TGCAGTGCTAGGGTGGGAGGCGATTACAATGAGCAGTTCTTC	CSARVGGDYNEQFF